One sample yielded the 21 T cell receptor beta chains listed below, sequenced in a study of T cells expressing NK-cell markers. TCRdb re-called the 5' RACE reads and shows each CDR3 protein once, DNA omitted. The table for this sample gives about 440,000 distinct CDR3 sequences. The sample was blood T cells: a sorted CD56 or NKG2C T cell subset, CD4+ or CD8+ T cells, or bulk PBMC T cells (not recorded which). The receptors here all came from a woman between 18 and 70 years old in good health.

This sequence joins TRBV5-1 and TRBJ1-2. Germline V gene data show CDR1 as SGHRS and CDR2 as YFSETQ. The CDR3 sequence is 12 residues long. CDR3 region: CASSLMDYGYTF.

This rearrangement joins TRBV7-8 to TRBJ2-1; the TCRdb call, TRBD2, lacks DNA for checking. This CDR3 contains 13 residues. Germline loops: CDR1 SGHVS, CDR2 FQNEAQ. The CDR3 sequence is CASSLREDNEQFF.

The rearrangement joins TRBV5-1 to TRBJ2-7; TCRdb proposes TRBD1, but this gene call is untestable without DNA. Germline loops: CDR1 SGHRS, CDR2 YFSETQ. This CDR3 is built from 14 residues. The CDR3 loop is CASSLRTGNYEQYF.

The chain recombines TRBV15 with TRBJ2-2; TCRdb's D call of TRBD2 is untestable without DNA. This CDR3 has 17 amino acids. The germline V gene encodes CDR1 LNHNV and CDR2 YYDKDF (reference sequence). CDR3 region: CATSRGGQAGGAGELFF. Supplemented by reference TRBV15 and TRBJ2-2, the full variable domain reads DAMVIQNPRYQVTQFGKPVTLSCSQTLNHNVMYWYQQKSSQAPKLLFHYYDKDFNNEADTPDNFQSRRPNTSFCFLDIRSPGLGDTAMYLCATSRGGQAGGAGELFFGEGSRLTVL.

The V call is TRBV12-3 or TRBV12-4, the J call TRBJ1-3. CDR3 length: 14 amino acids. The CDR3 here is CASSLYGSGNTIYF.

V usage is TRBV20-1 and J usage is TRBJ2-1. Germline V gene lookup returns CDR1 DFQATT and CDR2 SNEGSKA (reference sequence). The CDR3 contains 15 residues. The CDR3 region is CSARDLGGSYNEQFF.

This chain links TRBV5-6 with TRBJ1-1; TCRdb selects TRBD1, and the lack of DNA leaves this call unchecked. This CDR3 has 16 residues. Per the germline V gene, CDR1 is SGHDT and CDR2 is YYEEEE. The CDR3 region is CASSLKGQGGTTEAFF.

The chain carries TRBV29-1 and TRBJ2-3. Germline values: CDR1 SQVTM, CDR2 ANQGSEA. CDR3 length: 13 residues. This CDR3 is CSVARPFTDTQYF.

The chain combines TRBV6-5 with TRBJ1-5. The CDR3 loop spans 14 amino acids. In germline, CDR1 is MNHEY, CDR2 SVGAGI. The CDR3 region is CASSYVGGNQPQHF.

V usage is TRBV29-1 and J usage is TRBJ2-2; TCRdb selects TRBD1, and the lack of DNA leaves this call unchecked. CDR1 and CDR2 from the germline V gene are SQVTM and ANQGSEA. This CDR3 is built from 13 residues. CDR3 sequence: CSVEWTGTGELFF.

The rearrangement links TRBV12-3 or TRBV12-4 to TRBJ2-3; TCRdb reports TRBD1, a call that lacks DNA to check it against. There are 15 residues in the CDR3. The CDR3 loop is CASSPSGTRADTQYF.

This sequence joins TRBV10-3 and TRBJ2-3; as DNA is missing, the TRBD1 call by TCRdb cannot be tested. Looked up from germline, CDR1 is ENHRY and CDR2 is SYGVKD. This CDR3 comprises 15 residues. CDR3: CAISESRSGPDTQYF.

The CDR3 loop reads CSALGQAQETQYF. This chain joins TRBV20-1 and TRBJ2-5; the TCRdb call, TRBD1, lacks DNA for checking. Germline V lookup: CDR1 DFQATT, CDR2 SNEGSKA (reference sequence). The CDR3 is made up of 13 amino acids.

V usage is TRBV11-2 and J usage is TRBJ2-3; TCRdb outputs TRBD2, but without DNA this stays unchecked. The CDR3 extends over 17 amino acids. Germline assignment: CDR1 SGHAT and CDR2 FQNNGV. CDR3 sequence reads: CASSLRTSGRASDTQYF.

The V gene is TRBV20-1, the J gene TRBJ2-5; TCRdb picks TRBD2, but there is no DNA to check that call. Per germline, CDR1 DFQATT and CDR2 SNEGSKA (reference sequence). The CDR3 runs to 17 residues. The CDR3 loop is CSARAYLAGDPPETQYF.

This chain connects TRBV9 to TRBJ2-7; the D call of TRBD1 rests on TCRdb alone, since no DNA is present to check it. This CDR3 contains 14 residues. Germline CDR1 SGDLS, CDR2 YYNGEE. This CDR3 reads CASSVGPGSYEQYF.

The V and J genes are TRBV5-1 and TRBJ1-2. Germline CDR1 SGHRS, CDR2 YFSETQ. This CDR3 is 12 amino acids long. The CDR3 region is CASSLGLTGYTF.

The chain uses TRBV5-1 and TRBJ2-1. Germline V CDR1 and CDR2: SGHRS, YFSETQ. This CDR3 is 15 amino acids long. The CDR3 reads CASSLPSGDYNEQFF.

The V and J genes are TRBV7-3 and TRBJ2-3. The CDR3 totals 15 residues. Per germline, CDR1 SGHTA and CDR2 FQGTGA. The chain's CDR3 is CASSLTVTRTDTQYF.

The chain couples TRBV12-3 or TRBV12-4 to TRBJ1-1; absent DNA, TCRdb's TRBD1 call cannot be checked. The CDR3 sequence is 13 residues long. This chain's CDR3 is CASSFRERAEAFF.

V and J are TRBV20-1 and TRBJ1-2; as DNA is missing, the TRBD1 call by TCRdb cannot be tested. Germline values: CDR1 DFQATT, CDR2 SNEGSKA (reference sequence). The CDR3 length is 12 residues. This CDR3 is CSALDGDYGYTF.